These 18 T cell receptor beta chains share one sample of origin, sequenced in a study of persistence of HIV-infected CD4 T cells. Sequencing used immunoSEQ version 4 in survey mode. Sequencing used immunoSEQ multiplex PCR; TCRdb keeps in-frame clones, though not all of them. The table includes roughly 32,000 clones, roughly four fifths detected once. Cells were stimulated with overlapping HIV-1 Gag 15-mer peptides. CD40L/CD69 double-negative CD45RO-high memory CD4+ T cells were collected. These receptors' targets are unknown. Material: CD4+ T cells sorted from PBMCs after 18-hour stimulation, obtained from a patient who received antiretroviral therapy. The source is an adult woman with HIV who was CMV-seropositive.

The chain joins TRBV19 to TRBJ1-1; D unresolved. There are 16 residues in the CDR3. V lost 2 bases and J lost 4, with 17 bases in between. Germline CDR1 reads LNHDA; CDR2 reads SQIVND (reference sequence). The CDR3 DNA reads TGTGCCAGTAGTATAAGCCGAGGTCTTCTGGGCACTGAAGCTTTCTTT. Translation: CASSISRGLLGTEAFF.

This chain links TRBV7-2 with TRBJ2-7; TRBD2 matches 14 bases. In germline, CDR1 is SGHTA, CDR2 FQGNSA. The CDR3 spans 17 residues. V was clipped by 0 bases and J by 2 bases; unmatched bases: 3. Here the CDR3 reads CASSLARTSGGTYEQYF. DNA of the CDR3: TGTGCCAGCAGCTTAGCGCGGACTAGCGGGGGGACCTACGAGCAGTACTTC.

This clone was found a few times. CDR3 in DNA: TGTGCCTGGCCCTTGGACAGACCGGGCGAGGACACTGAAGCTTTCTTT. Translation: CAWPLDRPGEDTEAFF. V usage is TRBV30 and J usage is TRBJ1-1; a possible D gene is TRBD1 (6 bases). The V end was cut by 5 bases, the J end by 3 bases, with 22 bases between. In germline, CDR1 is GTSNPN, CDR2 SVGIG (reference sequence). CDR3 length equals 16 residues.

This clone is a singleton in its sample. The chain couples TRBV18 to TRBJ1-1; the D gene is possibly TRBD1 (5 bases). The ends were cut back, 3 bases at V and 7 bases at J, with 18 bases in the middle. Germline assignment: CDR1 KGHSH and CDR2 LQKENI. The length of the CDR3 is 15 residues. CDR3: CASSPAGTATLEAFF. CDR3 bases: TGTGCCAGCTCACCGGCCGGGACGGCTACCCTTGAAGCTTTCTTT.

The chain couples TRBV7-9 to TRBJ2-1, with D unclear. Trimming removed 4 bases from V and 8 bases from J, with 3 bases in between. The CDR3 totals 10 residues. Germline V gene lookup returns CDR1 SEHNR and CDR2 FQNEAQ (reference sequence). The DNA of the CDR3 is TGTGCCAGCAGCTCCTATGAGCAGTTCTTC. Translating it yields CASSSYEQFF. Filled out from reference TRBV7-9 and TRBJ2-1, the complete variable domain reads DTGVSQNPRHKITKRGQNVTFRCDPISEHNRLYWYRQTLGQGPEFLTYFQNEAQLEKSRLLSDRFSAERPKGSFSTLEIQRTEQGDSAMYLCASSSYEQFFGPGTRLTVL.

On this clone: This same CDR3 is encoded by further DNA sequences in the sample. The CDR3 spells CASSLRETQYF. CDR3 coding DNA: TGTGCCAGCAGCTTGAGAGAGACCCAGTACTTC. This chain links TRBV5-6 with TRBJ2-5; D is ambiguous. The CDR3 totals 11 residues. CDR1 and CDR2 from the germline V gene are SGHDT and YYEEEE. V gave up 1 base and J gave up 4 bases, with 2 bases separating them.

A word on this clone: Other DNA sequences in the sample encode the same CDR3. CDR3 residues: CASSLLQGGEQYF. The CDR3 region has the DNA TGTGCCAGTAGCCTACTCCAGGGCGGCGAGCAGTACTTC. The V and J genes are TRBV19 and TRBJ2-7; D perhaps matches TRBD1 (5 bases). There are 13 residues in the CDR3. The germline V gene encodes CDR1 LNHDA and CDR2 SQIVND (reference sequence). The V and J ends lost 6 bases and 6 bases respectively, with 15 bases between them. Drawing the rest from reference TRBV19 and TRBJ2-7, the complete variable domain is DGGITQSPKYLFRKEGQNVTLSCEQNLNHDAMYWYRQDPGQGLRLIYYSQIVNDFQKGDIAEGYSVSREKKESFPLTVTSAQKNPTAFYLCASSLLQGGEQYFGPGTRLTVT.

V and J are TRBV20-1 and TRBJ1-1; D unresolved. This CDR3 has 11 amino acids. Per germline, CDR1 DFQATT and CDR2 SNEGSKA (reference sequence). V was pared by 8 bases and J by 1 base, with 8 bases between. The CDR3 bases are TGCAGTCCCCGGGAGAACACTGAAGCTTTCTTT. Protein: CSPRENTEAFF.

The CDR3 loop is CASSLGAGGPHEQYF. CDR3 DNA sequence: TGTGCCAGCAGCTTAGGAGCGGGGGGGCCCCACGAGCAGTACTTC. The chain employs TRBV11-3 and TRBJ2-7; 10 nucleotides agree with TRBD2. The CDR3 runs to 15 residues. V lost 1 base to trimming and J lost 5 bases; unmatched junction nucleotides: 5. CDR1 is SGHNT and CDR2 is YENEEA in the germline V gene.

The gene calls are TRBV20-1 and TRBJ2-3; tentatively, D is TRBD2 (6 bases). The length of the CDR3 is 15 residues. V gave up 3 bases and J gave up 8 bases, with 21 bases separating them. Germline loops: CDR1 DFQATT, CDR2 SNEGSKA (reference sequence). Here the CDR3 reads CSASGSGRNFATQYF. The CDR3 nucleotides read TGCAGTGCTAGTGGGTCGGGGAGGAACTTTGCTACGCAGTATTTT.

J is TRBJ2-2 and V is TRBV2, with D perhaps matching TRBD2 (6 bases). CDR3 size: 13 residues. The germline V and J ends were trimmed by 6 bases and 7 bases, with 12 bases remaining between them. Germline V CDR1 and CDR2: SNHLY, FYNNEI. The CDR3 sequence: CASRQSGLGELFF. In DNA, the CDR3 is TGTGCCAGCAGACAAAGCGGGCTCGGGGAGCTGTTTTTT. The full variable domain, rest sourced from reference TRBV2 and TRBJ2-2, is EPEVTQTPSHQVTQMGQEVILRCVPISNHLYFYWYRQILGQKVEFLVSFYNNEISEKSEIFDDQFSVERPDGSNFTLKIRSTKLEDSAMYFCASRQSGLGELFFGEGSRLTVL.

This clone turned up a few times. The CDR3 here is CAWSLRGVNEKLFF. The CDR3 nucleotides read TGTGCCTGGAGCCTCAGGGGGGTTAATGAAAAACTGTTTTTT. The rearrangement uses TRBV30 and TRBJ1-4; TRBD1 aligns across 7 bases. V dropped 3 bases and J dropped 4; count of bases not matched to a gene: 5. The germline CDR1 and CDR2 sequences are GTSNPN and SVGIG (reference sequence). The CDR3 is made up of 14 amino acids.

This chain uses TRBV29-1 with TRBJ1-1, with D uncertain. The V end lost 8 bases, the J end lost 4 bases, and 17 bases lay between the germline ends. The CDR3 runs to 13 residues. Per germline, CDR1 SQVTM and CDR2 ANQGSEA. CDR3 residues: CSTQEGFGTEAFF. The CDR3 DNA is TGCAGCACCCAGGAAGGATTTGGCACTGAAGCTTTCTTT.

This chain connects TRBV2 to TRBJ1-4, with TRBD1 matching over 9 bases. From germline, CDR1 is SNHLY and CDR2 FYNNEI. After removal of 4 bases from V and 7 bases from J, the junction contained 7 bases not matched to a gene. The CDR3 sequence is 15 residues long. CDR3 coding DNA: TGTGCCAGCAGTGTCATACAGGGGGCTGGTGAAAAACTGTTTTTT. As protein: CASSVIQGAGEKLFF. Based on the CDR3 plus reference TRBV2 and TRBJ1-4, the full variable domain is EPEVTQTPSHQVTQMGQEVILRCVPISNHLYFYWYRQILGQKVEFLVSFYNNEISEKSEIFDDQFSVERPDGSNFTLKIRSTKLEDSAMYFCASSVIQGAGEKLFFGSGTQLSVL.

This clone was observed a handful of times. The rearrangement joins TRBV28 to TRBJ2-2, with D possibly TRBD1 on 6 matching bases. Trimming took 6 bases from V and 3 from J, leaving 14 bases between them. The CDR3 is made up of 15 amino acids. CDR1 and CDR2 (germline): MDHEN, SYDVKM. CDR3 residues: CASRTGTRDTGELFF. CDR3 nucleotides: TGTGCCAGCAGAACTGGGACACGAGACACCGGGGAGCTGTTTTTT.

This rearrangement joins TRBV5-1 to TRBJ1-1, with 7 bases fitting TRBD1. Germline values: CDR1 SGHRS, CDR2 YFSETQ. The length of the CDR3 is 15 residues. With 4 bases clipped from V and 4 bases from J, the junction kept 10 bases outside the gene matches. The CDR3 region has the DNA TGCGCCAGCAGCACCCAGACAGGGCGAAGCACTGAAGCTTTCTTT. Protein product: CASSTQTGRSTEAFF.

The V call is TRBV7-8, the J call TRBJ2-2; the match to TRBD1 covers 8 bases. Germline lookup yields CDR1 SGHVS and CDR2 FQNEAQ. Trimming removed 4 bases from V and 5 bases from J; junction bases left unmatched: 21. The CDR3 runs to 20 residues. CDR3 in DNA: TGTGCCAGCAGCTCCGAACGCCTGACCTCGGACAGGGCTTGGACCGGGGAGCTGTTTTTT. It codes for CASSSERLTSDRAWTGELFF.

The J gene is TRBJ1-6, the V gene TRBV4-2; 9 bases match TRBD1. The trim removed 3 bases at V and 13 bases at J, leaving 13 bases unmatched. CDR1 is LGHNA and CDR2 is YNFKEQ in the germline V gene. The CDR3 has 16 residues. DNA of the CDR3: TGTGCCAGCAGCCAGGTATCATATCGGACAGGGGATCCCCTCCACTTT. Protein product: CASSQVSYRTGDPLHF.